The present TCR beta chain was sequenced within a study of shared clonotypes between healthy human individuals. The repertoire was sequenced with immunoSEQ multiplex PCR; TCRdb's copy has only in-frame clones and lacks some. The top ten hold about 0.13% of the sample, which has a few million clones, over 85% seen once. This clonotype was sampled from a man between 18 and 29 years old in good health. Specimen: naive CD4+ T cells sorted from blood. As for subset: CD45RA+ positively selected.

The CDR3 loop reads CASSDSRKGLNTEAFF. Written as DNA, the CDR3 is TGTGCCAGCAGTGACAGTCGAAAGGGGCTGAACACTGAAGCTTTCTTT. The chain employs TRBV6-4 and TRBJ1-1; TRBD1 might be the D (5 bases). V shed 2 bases and J shed 0 bases, with 13 bases lying between them. This CDR3 region has 16 residues. Germline CDR1 MRHNA, CDR2 SNTAGT.